Listed here are 32 T cell receptor beta chains from one sample, sequenced in a study of siplizumab effects on memory and regulatory T cells. Profiling relied on immunoSEQ multiplex PCR, and the TCRdb table lists in-frame clones only, not all of them. The profile shows some 120,000 clones, just over 90% of them singletons. The sample taken for sequencing was non-Treg CD4+ T cells sorted from blood. These receptors were obtained from a human donor in good health.

The V call is TRBV7-2, the J call TRBJ2-7; 9 nucleotides line up with TRBD1. The CDR3 runs to 15 residues. J was trimmed by 6 bases and V by 7 bases; bases with no gene match: 13. Germline CDR1 is SGHTA and CDR2 is FQGNSA. Here the CDR3 DNA reads TGTGCCAGCACCCCCATCCCGGGACAGGGCGGCGAGCAGTACTTC. Amino acid sequence: CASTPIPGQGGEQYF.

The CDR3 nucleotides read TGTGCCAGCAGTTTATTACAGGGTGGGTATAAAGATACGCAGTATTTT. Its translation: CASSLLQGGYKDTQYF. The gene calls are TRBV28 and TRBJ2-3; a weak D match, TRBD1 (6 bases). CDR3 length: 16 amino acids. Germline V gene data show CDR1 as MDHEN and CDR2 as SYDVKM. V lost 1 base, J lost 5 bases, and 16 bases lay in between. The full variable domain, with the rest looked up from reference TRBV28 and TRBJ2-3, is DVKVTQSSRYLVKRTGEKVFLECVQDMDHENMFWYRQDPGLGLRLIYFSYDVKMKEKGDIPEGYSVSREKKERFSLILESASTNQTSMYLCASSLLQGGYKDTQYFGPGTRLTVL.

The gene calls are TRBV2 and TRBJ2-2; 11 positions match TRBD1. V shed 5 bases and J 7 bases; nucleotides not matched to a gene: 6. CDR3 length: 15 residues. Germline V lookup: CDR1 SNHLY, CDR2 FYNNEI. The CDR3 reads CASSMRGQGVGELFF. CDR3 sequence (DNA): TGTGCCAGCAGTATGCGGGGACAGGGGGTCGGGGAGCTGTTTTTT. Supplemented by reference TRBV2 and TRBJ2-2, the full variable domain reads EPEVTQTPSHQVTQMGQEVILRCVPISNHLYFYWYRQILGQKVEFLVSFYNNEISEKSEIFDDQFSVERPDGSNFTLKIRSTKLEDSAMYFCASSMRGQGVGELFFGEGSRLTVL.

The genes are TRBV19 and TRBJ2-2; tentatively, D is TRBD1 or TRBD2 (5 bases each). This CDR3 has 15 amino acids. The germline CDR1 and CDR2 sequences are LNHDA and SQIVND (reference sequence). Deletions cut 4 bases from V and 4 bases from J, with 13 bases between. Here the CDR3 DNA reads TGTGCCAGTAGTACCCGGGGCCGGGGCACCGGGGAGCTGTTTTTT. It is translated as CASSTRGRGTGELFF.

This clone was observed once. V gene TRBV7-3 combines with J gene TRBJ1-1; 7 positions agree with TRBD1. The germline gives CDR1 SGHTA, CDR2 FQGTGA. The CDR3 length is 14 residues. J lost 10 bases, V lost 5 bases, and 13 bases had no gene match. The CDR3 nucleotides are TGTGCCAGCAGCGGGACGACAGGGTTCGTGGGAGCTTTCTTT. Translation gives CASSGTTGFVGAFF.

V is TRBV6-5 and J is TRBJ1-2; the match to TRBD1 covers 11 bases. CDR3 length: 14 amino acids. The V segment lost 5 bases and the J segment 7 bases; nucleotides outside the gene matches: 6. Looked up from germline, CDR1 is MNHEY and CDR2 is SVGAGI. The CDR3 reads CASSPGQGVGGYTF. The CDR3, as DNA: TGTGCCAGCAGTCCGGGACAGGGGGTTGGTGGCTACACCTTC.

V usage is TRBV7-2 and J usage is TRBJ1-5; TRBD1 agrees at 7 bases. Unmatched junction bases numbered 12, after V lost 1 base and J lost 6 bases. Germline CDR1 SGHTA, CDR2 FQGNSA. CDR3 length: 17 residues. This CDR3 reads CASSLGGGALRSQPQHF. CDR3 coding DNA: TGTGCCAGCAGCTTAGGAGGGGGCGCACTAAGAAGTCAGCCCCAGCATTTT.

This chain joins TRBV7-3 and TRBJ2-3; tentatively, D is TRBD2 (7 bases). Germline V gene sequence: CDR1 SGHTA, CDR2 FQGTGA. The ends were cut back, 5 bases at V and 3 bases at J, with 18 bases in the middle. The CDR3 runs 16 residues. The chain's CDR3 is CASSPGRGAKTDTQYF. CDR3 nucleotide sequence: TGTGCCAGCAGCCCCGGTCGGGGGGCTAAGACAGATACGCAGTATTTT.

The V and J genes are TRBV2 and TRBJ1-5, with D possibly being TRBD1 (6 bases). The CDR3 is 13 residues long. Germline loops: CDR1 SNHLY, CDR2 FYNNEI. V gave up 6 bases and J gave up 6 bases, with 12 bases separating them. CDR3 sequence: CASRAGEGQPQHF. The CDR3 nucleotides are TGTGCCAGCAGAGCAGGGGAGGGTCAGCCCCAGCATTTT.

V and J are TRBV19 and TRBJ2-1, with TRBD1 identical over 9 bases. Germline V gene data show CDR1 as LNHDA and CDR2 as SQIVND (reference sequence). The junction had 5 bases not matched to a gene; V was cut back by 3 bases and J by 8 bases. CDR3 size: 14 residues. The CDR3: CASSIGQGPYEQFF. In nucleotides, the CDR3 is TGTGCCAGTAGTATCGGACAGGGGCCCTATGAGCAGTTCTTC.

The chain is built from TRBV9 and TRBJ2-1; TRBD1 agrees at 10 bases. CDR3 length equals 14 residues. Per the germline V gene, CDR1 is SGDLS and CDR2 is YYNGEE. V lost 4 bases, J lost 6 bases, and 4 bases stayed unmatched. DNA for the CDR3: TGTGCCAGCAGCACCCGGACAGGGGGCAATGAGCAGTTCTTC. Amino acids: CASSTRTGGNEQFF.

The CDR3 reads CASSTHRGGNQPQHF. CDR3 bases: TGTGCCAGCAGTACCCACAGGGGGGGCAATCAGCCCCAGCATTTT. The rearrangement uses TRBV27 and TRBJ1-5, with TRBD1 matching 8 bases. The junction had 5 bases not matched to a gene; V was cut back by 5 bases and J by 2 bases. From germline, CDR1 is MNHEY and CDR2 SMNVEV (reference sequence). The CDR3 contains 15 residues.

The V gene is TRBV5-1, the J gene TRBJ2-7; D is perhaps TRBD2 (6 bases). The V gene's germline CDR1 is SGHRS and CDR2 YFSETQ. The CDR3 length is 14 residues. Trimming stripped 1 base from V and 2 bases from J, with 10 bases between. CDR3 region: CASSLRDSTYEQYF. The CDR3 DNA follows: TGCGCCAGCAGCTTGAGGGACTCCACCTACGAGCAGTACTTC.

The gene calls are TRBV11-2 and TRBJ2-3; unclear D gene. The germline V and J ends were trimmed by 1 base and 8 bases, with 4 bases remaining between them. Germline-derived CDR1 and CDR2 are SGHAT and FQNNGV. The length of the CDR3 is 11 residues. CDR3 in DNA: TGTGCCAGCAGCTTAGGAGTTACGCAGTATTTT. Amino acid sequence: CASSLGVTQYF.

This chain joins TRBV7-9 and TRBJ1-4; D perhaps matches TRBD1 (6 bases). V lost 3 bases to trimming and J lost 0 bases, with 14 bases between them. Per germline, CDR1 SEHNR and CDR2 FQNEAQ (reference sequence). This CDR3 has 17 residues. The CDR3 loop reads CASSFRWDTATNEKLFF. The CDR3 bases are TGTGCCAGCAGCTTTAGGTGGGACACAGCAACTAATGAAAAACTGTTTTTT. Full variable domain (outside the CDR3, taken from reference TRBV7-9 and TRBJ1-4): DTGVSQNPRHKITKRGQNVTFRCDPISEHNRLYWYRQTLGQGPEFLTYFQNEAQLEKSRLLSDRFSAERPKGSFSTLEIQRTEQGDSAMYLCASSFRWDTATNEKLFFGSGTQLSVL.

The CDR3 loop reads CASSPREFDSNQPQHF. CDR3 in DNA: TGTGCCAGCAGTCCTAGGGAATTCGATAGCAATCAGCCCCAGCATTTT. V gene TRBV28 combines with J gene TRBJ1-5; D call uncertain. CDR1 and CDR2 (germline): MDHEN, SYDVKM. Trimming removed 5 bases at V and 0 bases at J, with 14 bases between. This CDR3 is built from 16 residues.

The chain employs TRBV9 and TRBJ2-6, with 8 bases aligning to TRBD1. Per the germline V gene, CDR1 is SGDLS and CDR2 is YYNGEE. This CDR3 has 20 residues. The V and J ends lost 3 bases and 0 bases, in that order; junction bases with no gene match: 14. The CDR3 region has the DNA TGTGCCAGCAGCGCCCTCCAGGGGGCTCTTTCTCTCTCTGGGGCCAACGTCCTGACTTTC. Encoded protein: CASSALQGALSLSGANVLTF.

The genes are TRBV5-1 and TRBJ1-1, with unresolved D. The CDR3 spans 13 residues. Looked up from germline, CDR1 is SGHRS and CDR2 is YFSETQ. The V end lost 0 bases, the J end lost 6 bases, and 9 bases lay between the germline ends. The CDR3 nucleotides read TGCGCCAGCAGCTTGGAAGGGAGGGCTGAAGCTTTCTTT. Translating it yields CASSLEGRAEAFF.

The CDR3 nucleotides read TGCGCCAGCAGCTTGGCCGAGGATGGCTACACCTTC. Encoded protein: CASSLAEDGYTF. The chain has TRBV5-1 and TRBJ1-2; D gene unclear. Germline V gives CDR1 SGHRS, CDR2 YFSETQ. The CDR3 totals 12 residues. The V gene lost 0 bases and the J gene lost 6 bases, with 6 bases spanning the gap.

The chain is built from TRBV7-3 and TRBJ1-1, with 10 bases that match TRBD1. V trimming: 2 bases; J trimming: 5 bases; junction bases outside the gene matches: 2. CDR3 length: 14 amino acids. Per germline, CDR1 SGHTA and CDR2 FQGTGA. Here the CDR3 DNA reads TGTGCCAGCAGCTTATGGGGACAGGGGACTGAAGCTTTCTTT. This sequence encodes CASSLWGQGTEAFF.

The rearrangement links TRBV15 to TRBJ2-1; tentatively, D is TRBD2 (6 bases). The CDR3 has 12 residues. Germline values: CDR1 LNHNV, CDR2 YYDKDF (reference sequence). The V and J ends lost 3 bases and 6 bases respectively, with 6 bases between them. CDR3 in amino acids: CATSRRGNEQFF. The CDR3 nucleotides read TGTGCCACCAGCAGGCGGGGCAATGAGCAGTTCTTC.

The chain has TRBV27 and TRBJ1-2; 9 bases line up with TRBD1. CDR3 length: 17 residues. V dropped 2 bases and J dropped 4; count of bases not matched to a gene: 11. Germline lookup yields CDR1 MNHEY and CDR2 SMNVEV (reference sequence). The CDR3 DNA is TGTGCCAGCAGTTTAGGGTCGACAGGGGGGCTTCGCTATGGCTACACCTTC. Its translation: CASSLGSTGGLRYGYTF.

This chain connects TRBV6-1 to TRBJ1-5, with D tentatively TRBD1 (5 bases). The V end was cut by 1 base, the J end by 8 bases, with 18 bases between. The length of the CDR3 is 16 residues. Germline V lookup: CDR1 MNHNS, CDR2 SASEGT. As DNA, the CDR3 is TGTGCCAGCAGTGAAGATAGGTTAAGGGGCAGGGAGCCCCAGCATTTT. Translating gives CASSEDRLRGREPQHF.

V usage is TRBV21-1 and J usage is TRBJ2-7; TRBD1 is the table's D call, not checked against the DNA. TRBV21-1 is a recognized pseudogene. The length of the CDR3 is 14 residues. CDR3 region: CASRGAGESYEQYF. The CDR3 nucleotides are TGTGCCAGCAGGGGGGCAGGGGAATCCTACGAGCAGTACTTC.

The chain employs TRBV18 and TRBJ2-2; no definite D call. The CDR3 is 15 residues long. The germline V gene encodes CDR1 KGHSH and CDR2 LQKENI. Trimming left V 1 base short and J 0 bases short, with 6 bases between. The CDR3 here is CASSPRQPNTGELFF. The CDR3 bases are TGTGCCAGCTCACCACGCCAGCCGAACACCGGGGAGCTGTTTTTT.

This chain links TRBV6-5 with TRBJ2-7; 11 bases fit TRBD2. The germline V gene has CDR1 MNHEY and CDR2 SVGAGI. V shed 6 bases and J 0 bases; nucleotides not matched to a gene: 4. CDR3 length equals 15 residues. The CDR3 DNA is TGTGCCAGCAGCCCTAGCGGGGGGTCCTCCTACGAGCAGTACTTC. This gives the protein CASSPSGGSSYEQYF.

The chain employs TRBV27 and TRBJ1-5, with unresolved D. V gave up 3 bases and J gave up 2 bases, with 8 bases separating them. The CDR3 is 14 amino acids. Germline CDR1 MNHEY, CDR2 SMNVEV (reference sequence). Written as DNA, the CDR3 is TGTGCCAGCAGTTTGGCGGGAGGCAATCAGCCCCAGCATTTT. Protein product: CASSLAGGNQPQHF.

The chain links TRBV6-6 to TRBJ2-3; 7 nucleotides agree with TRBD2. The trim removed 2 bases at V and 0 bases at J, leaving 5 bases unmatched. This CDR3 is built from 16 residues. CDR1 MNHNY and CDR2 SVGAGI come from the germline V gene (reference sequence). The CDR3 sequence is CASSYAQRGSTDTQYF. The CDR3 DNA reads TGTGCCAGCAGTTACGCTCAGCGGGGCAGCACAGATACGCAGTATTTT.

The chain employs TRBV19 and TRBJ1-1; 9 bases map to TRBD1. The CDR3 sequence is 14 residues long. V was pared by 7 bases and J by 7 bases, with 10 bases of the junction left unmatched. Germline values: CDR1 LNHDA, CDR2 SQIVND (reference sequence). The chain's CDR3 is CASMQDRGSHEAFF. The CDR3, as DNA: TGTGCCAGTATGCAGGACAGGGGTTCTCATGAAGCTTTCTTT.

In DNA form, the CDR3 reads TGTGCCAGCAGCCCGGGGGGTACGAACACCGGGGAGCTGTTTTTT. Amino acid sequence: CASSPGGTNTGELFF. The chain has TRBV7-3 and TRBJ2-2, with 7 nucleotides matching TRBD2. Trimming cost V 5 bases and J 0 bases; bases outside gene matches: 3. Germline V gene data show CDR1 as SGHTA and CDR2 as FQGTGA. The CDR3 totals 15 residues.

The V call is TRBV6-5, the J call TRBJ2-1; 7 bases are a match to TRBD1. This CDR3 is built from 13 residues. J gave up 6 bases and V 5 bases, and 4 bases lay outside the gene matches. Looked up from germline, CDR1 is MNHEY and CDR2 is SVGAGI. In nucleotides, the CDR3 is TGTGCCAGCAGTACGGACAGGACCAATGAGCAGTTCTTC. Translating gives CASSTDRTNEQFF.

This rearrangement joins TRBV28 to TRBJ1-5, with a possible D match to TRBD1 (5 bases). In germline, CDR1 is MDHEN, CDR2 SYDVKM. Trimming left V 7 bases short and J 0 bases short, with 13 bases between. This CDR3 comprises 15 residues. The CDR3: CASNSGANSNQPQHF. The CDR3 bases are TGTGCCAGCAATTCTGGGGCTAATAGCAATCAGCCCCAGCATTTT.